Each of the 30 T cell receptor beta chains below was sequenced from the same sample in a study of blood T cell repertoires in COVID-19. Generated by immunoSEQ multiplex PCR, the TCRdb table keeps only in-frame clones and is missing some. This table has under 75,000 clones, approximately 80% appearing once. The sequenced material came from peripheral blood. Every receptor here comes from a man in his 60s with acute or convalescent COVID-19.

Written as DNA, the CDR3 is TGTGCCAGCAGTTACGCCTACAGGGTCCCTAACACTGAAGCTTTCTTT. Translated: CASSYAYRVPNTEAFF. The J gene is TRBJ1-1, the V gene TRBV6-5, with TRBD1 as a possible D gene (6 bases). Germline values: CDR1 MNHEY, CDR2 SVGAGI. V was shortened by 2 bases and J by 2 bases, with 15 bases between the two germline ends. The CDR3 has 16 residues.

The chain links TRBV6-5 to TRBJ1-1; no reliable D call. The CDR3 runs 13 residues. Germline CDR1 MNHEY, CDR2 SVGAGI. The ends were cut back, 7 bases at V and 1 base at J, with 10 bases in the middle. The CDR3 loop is CASNRLKNTEAFF. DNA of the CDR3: TGTGCCAGCAACCGACTTAAGAACACTGAAGCTTTCTTT.

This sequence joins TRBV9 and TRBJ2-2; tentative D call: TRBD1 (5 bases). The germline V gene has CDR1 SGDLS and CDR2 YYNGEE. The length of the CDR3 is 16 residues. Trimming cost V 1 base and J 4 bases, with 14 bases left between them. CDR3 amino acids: CASSVFQGSGTGELFF. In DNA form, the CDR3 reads TGTGCCAGCAGCGTATTTCAGGGTTCGGGCACCGGGGAGCTGTTTTTT.

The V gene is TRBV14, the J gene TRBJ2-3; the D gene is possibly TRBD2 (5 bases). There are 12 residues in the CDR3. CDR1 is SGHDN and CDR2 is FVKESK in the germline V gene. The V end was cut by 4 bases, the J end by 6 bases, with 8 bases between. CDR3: CASSPWRDTQYF. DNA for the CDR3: TGTGCCAGCAGCCCCTGGAGGGATACGCAGTATTTT.

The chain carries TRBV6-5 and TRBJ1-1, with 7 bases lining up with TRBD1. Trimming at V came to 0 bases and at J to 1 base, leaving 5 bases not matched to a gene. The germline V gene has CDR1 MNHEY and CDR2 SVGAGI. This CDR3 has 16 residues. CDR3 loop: CASSYSGRGANTEAFF. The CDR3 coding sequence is TGTGCCAGCAGTTACTCGGGCAGGGGGGCGAACACTGAAGCTTTCTTT.

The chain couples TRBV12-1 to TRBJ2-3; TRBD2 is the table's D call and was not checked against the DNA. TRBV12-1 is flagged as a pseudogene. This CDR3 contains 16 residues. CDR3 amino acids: CASSSLAGLREGTQYF. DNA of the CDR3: TGTGCCAGCAGCTCACTAGCGGGGCTACGAGAAGGTACGCAGTATTTT.

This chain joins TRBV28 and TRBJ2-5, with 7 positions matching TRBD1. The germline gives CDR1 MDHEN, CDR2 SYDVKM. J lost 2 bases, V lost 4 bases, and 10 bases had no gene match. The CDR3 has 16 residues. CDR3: CASSSRDRGFQETQYF. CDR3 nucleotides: TGTGCCAGCAGTTCCCGGGACAGAGGGTTTCAAGAGACCCAGTACTTC.

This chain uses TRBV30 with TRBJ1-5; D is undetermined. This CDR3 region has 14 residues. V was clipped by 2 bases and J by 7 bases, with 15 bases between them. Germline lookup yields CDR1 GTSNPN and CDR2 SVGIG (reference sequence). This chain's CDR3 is CAWSPTLRGQPQHF. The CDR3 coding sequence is TGTGCCTGGAGTCCAACCTTACGGGGACAGCCCCAGCATTTT.

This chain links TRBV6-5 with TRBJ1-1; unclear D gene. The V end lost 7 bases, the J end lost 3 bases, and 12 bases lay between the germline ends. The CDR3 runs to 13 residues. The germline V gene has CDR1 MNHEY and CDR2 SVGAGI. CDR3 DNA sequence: TGTGCCAGCACCGTTAGCCGAGACACTGAAGCTTTCTTT. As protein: CASTVSRDTEAFF.

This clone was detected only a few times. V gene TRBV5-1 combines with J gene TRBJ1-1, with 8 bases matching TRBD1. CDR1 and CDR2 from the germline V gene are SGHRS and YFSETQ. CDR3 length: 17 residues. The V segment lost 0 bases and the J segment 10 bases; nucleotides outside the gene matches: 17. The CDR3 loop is CASSLDMGQGAFGAAFF. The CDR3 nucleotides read TGCGCCAGCAGCTTGGACATGGGGCAGGGGGCTTTTGGAGCAGCTTTCTTT.

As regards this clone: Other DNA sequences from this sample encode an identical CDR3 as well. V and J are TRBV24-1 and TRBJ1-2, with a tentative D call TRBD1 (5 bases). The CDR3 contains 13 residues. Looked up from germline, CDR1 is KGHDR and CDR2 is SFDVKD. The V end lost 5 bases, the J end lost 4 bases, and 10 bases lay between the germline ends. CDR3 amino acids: CATSASDIYGYTF. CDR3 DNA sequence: TGTGCCACCAGTGCCTCGGACATCTATGGCTACACCTTC.

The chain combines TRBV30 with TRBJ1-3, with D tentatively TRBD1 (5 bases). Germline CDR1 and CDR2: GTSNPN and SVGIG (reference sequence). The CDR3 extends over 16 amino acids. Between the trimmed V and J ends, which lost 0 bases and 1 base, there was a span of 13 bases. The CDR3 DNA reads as TGTGCCTGGAGTGTACCTTGGGGGAGGTCTGGAAACACCATATATTTT. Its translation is CAWSVPWGRSGNTIYF.

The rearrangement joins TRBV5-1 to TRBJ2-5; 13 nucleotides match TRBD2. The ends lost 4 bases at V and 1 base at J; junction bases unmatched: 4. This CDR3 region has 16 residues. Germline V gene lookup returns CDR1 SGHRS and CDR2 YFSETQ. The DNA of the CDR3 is TGCGCCAGCAGCAAGGGACTAGCGGGACGCCAAGAGACCCAGTACTTC. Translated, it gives CASSKGLAGRQETQYF.

The CDR3 region is CASSSGGQETQYF. The CDR3 DNA reads TGCGCCAGCAGTTCCGGGGGGCAAGAGACCCAGTACTTC. The gene calls are TRBV5-1 and TRBJ2-5; 7 nucleotides line up with TRBD2. This CDR3 comprises 13 residues. Trimming at V came to 5 bases and at J to 2 bases, leaving 3 bases not matched to a gene. Germline lookup yields CDR1 SGHRS and CDR2 YFSETQ.

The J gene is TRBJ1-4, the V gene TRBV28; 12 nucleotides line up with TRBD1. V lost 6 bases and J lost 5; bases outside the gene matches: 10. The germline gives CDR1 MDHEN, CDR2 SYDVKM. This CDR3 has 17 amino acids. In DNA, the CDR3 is TGTGCCAGCAGCACCGGGACAGGGGGCCGTAGGAATGAAAAACTGTTTTTT. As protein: CASSTGTGGRRNEKLFF.

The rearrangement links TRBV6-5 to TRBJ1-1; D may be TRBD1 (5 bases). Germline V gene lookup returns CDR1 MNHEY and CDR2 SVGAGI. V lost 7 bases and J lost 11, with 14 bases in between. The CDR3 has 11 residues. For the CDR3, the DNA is TGTGCCAGCAAAAAGGGGTCGTACGCTTTCTTT. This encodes CASKKGSYAFF.

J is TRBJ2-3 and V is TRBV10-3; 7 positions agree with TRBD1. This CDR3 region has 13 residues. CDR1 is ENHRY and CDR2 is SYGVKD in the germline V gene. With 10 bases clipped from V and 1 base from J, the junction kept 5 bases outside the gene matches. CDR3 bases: TGTGCCACTACAGGGGAAGGCACAGATACGCAGTATTTT. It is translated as CATTGEGTDTQYF.

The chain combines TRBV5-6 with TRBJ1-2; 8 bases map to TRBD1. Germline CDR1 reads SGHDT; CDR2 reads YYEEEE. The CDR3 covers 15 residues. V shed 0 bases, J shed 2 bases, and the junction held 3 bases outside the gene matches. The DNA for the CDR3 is TGTGCCAGCAGCTTGGCAGGGGGCCTCAACTATGGCTACACCTTC. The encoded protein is CASSLAGGLNYGYTF.

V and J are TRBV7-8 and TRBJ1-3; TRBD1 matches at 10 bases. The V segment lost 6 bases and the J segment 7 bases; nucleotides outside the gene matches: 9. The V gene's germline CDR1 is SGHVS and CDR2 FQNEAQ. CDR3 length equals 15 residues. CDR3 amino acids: CASSRQGAVRNTIYF. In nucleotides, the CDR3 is TGTGCCAGCAGTCGACAGGGGGCCGTTCGGAACACCATATATTTT.

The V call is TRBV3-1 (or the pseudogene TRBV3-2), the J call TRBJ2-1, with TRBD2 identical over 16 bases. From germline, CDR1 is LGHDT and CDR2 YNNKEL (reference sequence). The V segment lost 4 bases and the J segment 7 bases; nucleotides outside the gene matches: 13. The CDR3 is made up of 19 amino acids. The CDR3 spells CASSPSLSGTSGGENEQFF. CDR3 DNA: TGTGCCAGCAGCCCTTCTCTCTCCGGGACTAGCGGGGGGGAAAATGAGCAGTTCTTC.

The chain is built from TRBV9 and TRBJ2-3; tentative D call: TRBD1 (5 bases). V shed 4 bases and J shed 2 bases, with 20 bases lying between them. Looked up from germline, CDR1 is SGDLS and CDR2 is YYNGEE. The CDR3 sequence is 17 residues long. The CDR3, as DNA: TGTGCCAGCAGCACAAGTCCTGGGGCCATTTCCACAGATACGCAGTATTTT. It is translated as CASSTSPGAISTDTQYF.

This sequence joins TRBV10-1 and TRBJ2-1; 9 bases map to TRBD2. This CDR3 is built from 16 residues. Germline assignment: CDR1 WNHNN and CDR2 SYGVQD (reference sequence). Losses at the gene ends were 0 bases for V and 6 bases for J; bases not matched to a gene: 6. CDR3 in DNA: TGCGCCAGCAGTGAGTCTCGCGGGGGGGCCGGCAATGAGCAGTTCTTC. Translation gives CASSESRGGAGNEQFF.

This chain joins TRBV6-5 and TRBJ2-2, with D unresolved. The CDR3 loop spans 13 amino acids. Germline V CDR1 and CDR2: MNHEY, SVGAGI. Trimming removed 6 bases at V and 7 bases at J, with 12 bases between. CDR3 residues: CASRVTGVGELFF. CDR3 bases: TGTGCCAGCAGGGTGACTGGCGTCGGGGAGCTGTTTTTT.

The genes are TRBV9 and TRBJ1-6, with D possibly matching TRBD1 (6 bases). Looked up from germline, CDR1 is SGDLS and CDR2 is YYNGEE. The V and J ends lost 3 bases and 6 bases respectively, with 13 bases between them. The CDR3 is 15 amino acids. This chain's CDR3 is CASSAAGRGNSPLHF. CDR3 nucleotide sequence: TGTGCCAGCAGCGCGGCGGGCAGGGGTAATTCACCCCTCCACTTT.

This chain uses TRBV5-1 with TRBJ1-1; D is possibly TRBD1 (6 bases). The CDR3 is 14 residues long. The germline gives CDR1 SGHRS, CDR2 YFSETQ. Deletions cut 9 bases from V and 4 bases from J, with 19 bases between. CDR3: CATRPGQSFTEAFF. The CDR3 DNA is TGCGCCACCAGACCGGGACAATCTTTCACTGAAGCTTTCTTT. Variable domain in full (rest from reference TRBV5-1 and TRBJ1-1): KAGVTQTPRYLIKTRGQQVTLSCSPISGHRSVSWYQQTPGQGLQFLFEYFSETQRNKGNFPGRFSGRQFSNSRSEMNVSTLELGDSALYLCATRPGQSFTEAFFGQGTRLTVV.

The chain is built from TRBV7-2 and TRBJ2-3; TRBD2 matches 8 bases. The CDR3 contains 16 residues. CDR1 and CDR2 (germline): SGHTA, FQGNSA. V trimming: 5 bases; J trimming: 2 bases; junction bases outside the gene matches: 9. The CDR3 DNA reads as TGTGCCAGCAGCCCCCGCGGGGGGTCGTACACAGATACGCAGTATTTT. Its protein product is CASSPRGGSYTDTQYF.

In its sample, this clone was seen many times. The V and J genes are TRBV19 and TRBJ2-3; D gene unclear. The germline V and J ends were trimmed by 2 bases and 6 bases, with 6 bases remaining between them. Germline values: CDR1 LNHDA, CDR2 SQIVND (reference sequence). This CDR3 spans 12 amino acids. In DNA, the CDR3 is TGTGCCAGTAGTATAACGAGGGATACGCAGTATTTT. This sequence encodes CASSITRDTQYF. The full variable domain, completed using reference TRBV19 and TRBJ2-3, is DGGITQSPKYLFRKEGQNVTLSCEQNLNHDAMYWYRQDPGQGLRLIYYSQIVNDFQKGDIAEGYSVSREKKESFPLTVTSAQKNPTAFYLCASSITRDTQYFGPGTRLTVL.

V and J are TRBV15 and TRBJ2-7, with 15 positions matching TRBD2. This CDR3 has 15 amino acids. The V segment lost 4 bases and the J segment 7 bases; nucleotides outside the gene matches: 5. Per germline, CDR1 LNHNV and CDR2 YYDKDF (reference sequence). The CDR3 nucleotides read TGTGCCACCAGCATCGGACTAGCGGGGGGGCGTGAGCAGTACTTC. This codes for CATSIGLAGGREQYF.

CDR3 bases: TGTGCCAGCAGCTCCCTTGTCTGGGGCATGAACACTGAAGCTTTCTTT. This sequence encodes CASSSLVWGMNTEAFF. The genes are TRBV7-2 and TRBJ1-1, with D perhaps TRBD1 (5 bases). V lost 4 bases, J lost 0 bases, and 15 bases lay in between. This CDR3 has 16 amino acids. Germline assignment: CDR1 SGHTA and CDR2 FQGNSA.

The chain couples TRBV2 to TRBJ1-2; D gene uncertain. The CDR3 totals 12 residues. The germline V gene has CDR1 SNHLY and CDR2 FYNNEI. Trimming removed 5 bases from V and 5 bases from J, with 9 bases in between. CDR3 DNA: TGTGCCAGCAGTCAGCAACTATATGGCTACACCTTC. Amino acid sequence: CASSQQLYGYTF. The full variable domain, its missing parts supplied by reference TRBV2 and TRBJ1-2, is EPEVTQTPSHQVTQMGQEVILRCVPISNHLYFYWYRQILGQKVEFLVSFYNNEISEKSEIFDDQFSVERPDGSNFTLKIRSTKLEDSAMYFCASSQQLYGYTFGSGTRLTVV.